Below, 27 T cell receptor beta chains from the same sample are listed, as sequenced in a study of cytomegalovirus exposure and HLA in healthy donors. TCRdb's table, derived via immunoSEQ multiplex PCR, lists solely in-frame clones and lacks some. Here the sample spans some 210,000 clones, approximately 87% being singletons. The sample taken for sequencing was PBMCs. These receptors were taken from a woman under 30 in good health and CMV-seronegative.

This clone was recorded a few times. The CDR3 bases are TGTGCCAGCAGTGCCTCCCCCCGGGAGCAGTACTTC. Encoded protein: CASSASPREQYF. The V gene is TRBV28, the J gene TRBJ2-7, with no clear D. Germline values: CDR1 MDHEN, CDR2 SYDVKM. V lost 5 bases, J lost 7 bases, and 12 bases lay in between. The CDR3 is 12 residues long.

This clone was recorded only once. The chain combines TRBV9 with TRBJ2-3; TRBD1 agrees at 8 bases. Germline V CDR1 and CDR2: SGDLS, YYNGEE. With V trimmed by 5 bases and J by 3 bases, 11 bases remained unmatched. The CDR3 extends over 16 amino acids. The chain's CDR3 is CASSAPGGQVTDTQYF. For the CDR3, the DNA is TGTGCCAGCAGTGCCCCCGGGGGACAGGTTACAGATACGCAGTATTTT.

V and J are TRBV5-6 and TRBJ2-1, with D perhaps TRBD2 (5 bases). Germline assignment: CDR1 SGHDT and CDR2 YYEEEE. Trimming stripped 1 base from V and 14 bases from J, with 10 bases between. The CDR3 is made up of 11 amino acids. DNA of the CDR3: TGTGCCAGCAGCTTGTACGGGAAGGAGTTCTTC. Encoded protein: CASSLYGKEFF.

The V and J genes are TRBV12-5 and TRBJ2-7; unclear D gene. Deletions cut 3 bases from V and 6 bases from J, with 6 bases between. The germline CDR1 and CDR2 sequences are LGHNT and FRNRAP. There are 11 residues in the CDR3. CDR3: CASGLVGEQYF. CDR3 DNA: TGTGCTAGTGGTTTAGTAGGCGAGCAGTACTTC.

This clone was detected a few times. The rearrangement links TRBV27 to TRBJ1-6; 7 bases match TRBD1. The germline V gene encodes CDR1 MNHEY and CDR2 SMNVEV (reference sequence). CDR3 length equals 17 residues. J was trimmed by 9 bases and V by 4 bases; bases with no gene match: 15. CDR3 DNA sequence: TGTGCCAGCAGTTCTCCTGACAGGGCGGGTGGTTCTTCACCCCTCCACTTT. This translates into CASSSPDRAGGSSPLHF.

The rearrangement uses TRBV11-2 and TRBJ2-7; D ambiguous. The germline V gene encodes CDR1 SGHAT and CDR2 FQNNGV. The V end was cut by 6 bases, the J end by 9 bases, with 15 bases between. The CDR3 sequence is 12 residues long. The DNA for the CDR3 is TGTGCCAGCAGTAGCAGGTCCCCAGGGCAGTACTTC. Translated, it gives CASSSRSPGQYF.

The chain links TRBV27 to TRBJ1-2; TRBD1 aligns across 7 bases. This CDR3 spans 14 amino acids. CDR1 is MNHEY, CDR2 SMNVEV, per germline (reference sequence). Trimming removed 5 bases from V and 4 bases from J; junction bases left unmatched: 7. CDR3 in amino acids: CASSGKQGTYGYTF. The CDR3 DNA reads as TGTGCCAGCAGTGGGAAACAGGGGACCTATGGCTACACCTTC.

V is TRBV6-1 and J is TRBJ1-1; no definite D call. The CDR3 covers 14 residues. CDR1 MNHNS and CDR2 SASEGT come from the germline V gene. With 1 base removed from V and 5 bases from J, the gap between germline ends came to 11 bases. Here the CDR3 reads CASSEVPQFTEAFF. The CDR3, as DNA: TGTGCCAGCAGTGAAGTCCCACAGTTTACTGAAGCTTTCTTT.

The V call is TRBV28, the J call TRBJ1-5, with TRBD1 matching 8 bases. V shed 6 bases, J shed 0 bases, and the junction held 13 bases outside the gene matches. Germline assignment: CDR1 MDHEN and CDR2 SYDVKM. This CDR3 has 18 residues. The CDR3 here is CASSSPRDRRPSNQPQHF. In DNA form, the CDR3 reads TGTGCCAGCAGCAGTCCCCGGGACAGGAGGCCTAGCAATCAGCCCCAGCATTTT.

This clone was observed once. The V and J genes are TRBV6-5 and TRBJ1-2; 9 nucleotides line up with TRBD1. The V and J ends lost 6 bases and 2 bases, in that order; junction bases with no gene match: 7. Looked up from germline, CDR1 is MNHEY and CDR2 is SVGAGI. This CDR3 comprises 15 residues. The DNA for the CDR3 is TGTGCCAGCAGCCGAAGACAGGGGGGGAACTATGGCTACACCTTC. Translation: CASSRRQGGNYGYTF.

This chain's CDR3 is CASSLAGETQYF. The CDR3 DNA reads as TGTGCCAGCAGCTTAGCGGGGGAGACCCAGTACTTC. The gene calls are TRBV7-9 and TRBJ2-5, with D hard to call. This CDR3 has 12 residues. Germline values: CDR1 SEHNR, CDR2 FQNEAQ (reference sequence). The ends were cut back, 0 bases at V and 5 bases at J, with 4 bases in the middle.

This chain connects TRBV6-1 to TRBJ1-2; unclear D gene. The CDR3 consists of 14 residues. CDR1 MNHNS and CDR2 SASEGT come from the germline V gene. Between the trimmed V and J ends, which lost 3 bases and 4 bases, there was a span of 12 bases. CDR3 in DNA: TGTGCCAGCAGTGAGGAAGGAGCATCCTATGGCTACACCTTC. Its protein is CASSEEGASYGYTF.

V is TRBV6-6 and J is TRBJ2-7; 8 bases map to TRBD1. CDR3 length: 16 residues. Germline assignment: CDR1 MNHNY and CDR2 SVGAGI (reference sequence). The ends lost 5 bases at V and 2 bases at J; junction bases unmatched: 11. Here the CDR3 reads CASSRRDRPVPYEQYF. In DNA, the CDR3 is TGTGCCAGCAGTCGCCGGGACAGGCCGGTCCCCTACGAGCAGTACTTC.

The rearrangement links TRBV29-1 to TRBJ2-1, with D possibly matching TRBD2 (5 bases). Trimming shortened V by 2 bases and J by 7 bases, and 15 bases separated the two germline ends. The CDR3 loop spans 14 amino acids. Germline CDR1 and CDR2: SQVTM and ANQGSEA. Here the CDR3 DNA reads TGCAGCGTTGAAAGAAGCGGCCGGGGTAATGAGCAGTTCTTC. As protein: CSVERSGRGNEQFF.

The chain carries TRBV5-4 and TRBJ1-2, with D possibly being TRBD1 (5 bases). Germline CDR1 reads SGHNT; CDR2 reads YYREEE (reference sequence). V lost 6 bases and J lost 12, with 18 bases in between. CDR3 length: 12 amino acids. DNA of the CDR3: TGTGCCAGCACCCCCGAAGACAGCCCCGACACCTTC. As protein: CASTPEDSPDTF.

The chain joins TRBV4-1 to TRBJ2-7, with no clear D. CDR3 size: 15 residues. Trimming took 4 bases from V and 6 from J, leaving 19 bases between them. CDR1 MGHRA and CDR2 YSYEKL come from the germline V gene. The CDR3 loop reads CASSPSRTTLGEQYF. In nucleotides, the CDR3 is TGCGCCAGCAGCCCATCCAGAACTACCCTAGGCGAGCAGTACTTC.

CDR3 nucleotides: TGTGCCAGCAGGGGGACAGGGAATAGCAATCAGCCCCAGCATTTT. This sequence encodes CASRGTGNSNQPQHF. V is TRBV2 and J is TRBJ1-5; 9 bases agree with TRBD1. Losses at the gene ends were 6 bases for V and 0 bases for J; bases not matched to a gene: 3. CDR3 length: 15 residues. CDR1 is SNHLY, CDR2 FYNNEI, per germline.

This clone has just one count. V gene TRBV6-6 combines with J gene TRBJ2-1; no clear D. Trimming cost V 5 bases and J 2 bases, with 16 bases left between them. This CDR3 region has 16 residues. Germline CDR1 MNHNY, CDR2 SVGAGI (reference sequence). CDR3 loop: CASSSPQEYPYNEQFF. The CDR3 nucleotides are TGTGCCAGCAGTAGTCCCCAGGAGTACCCCTACAATGAGCAGTTCTTC.

The chain joins TRBV11-1 to TRBJ1-4, with 9 bases matching TRBD1. Germline CDR1 SGHAT, CDR2 FQDESV (reference sequence). Trimming cost V 5 bases and J 3 bases; bases outside gene matches: 7. CDR3 size: 16 residues. CDR3 nucleotides: TGTGCCAGCAGCGTCGACAGGGGGACAGCTAATGAAAAACTGTTTTTT. Protein: CASSVDRGTANEKLFF.

In this sample, this clone turned up once. This chain joins TRBV2 and TRBJ2-7; D might be TRBD1 (6 bases). The CDR3 covers 13 residues. Trimming took 1 base from V and 3 from J, leaving 7 bases between them. Germline V lookup: CDR1 SNHLY, CDR2 FYNNEI. The CDR3 region is CASSEGQDYEQYF. CDR3 DNA sequence: TGTGCCAGCAGTGAAGGACAGGACTACGAGCAGTACTTC. Using reference TRBV2 and TRBJ2-7 for the parts outside the CDR3, the full variable domain is EPEVTQTPSHQVTQMGQEVILRCVPISNHLYFYWYRQILGQKVEFLVSFYNNEISEKSEIFDDQFSVERPDGSNFTLKIRSTKLEDSAMYFCASSEGQDYEQYFGPGTRLTVT.

J is TRBJ1-5 and V is TRBV11-2; possible D gene TRBD1, 6 bases. The CDR3 totals 13 residues. Germline V gene data show CDR1 as SGHAT and CDR2 as FQNNGV. Between the trimmed V and J ends, which lost 5 bases and 4 bases, there was a span of 9 bases. DNA for the CDR3: TGTGCCAGCAGCGTGCAGGGGAATCAGCCCCAGCATTTT. Protein sequence: CASSVQGNQPQHF.

The CDR3 DNA reads TGTGCCATCAGAGCATCTCTAGGAAACACCATATATTTT. Translation: CAIRASLGNTIYF. The chain joins TRBV10-3 to TRBJ1-3, with D unclear. Germline CDR1 and CDR2: ENHRY and SYGVKD. V dropped 6 bases and J dropped 4 bases, with 10 bases sitting between them. The CDR3 has 13 residues.

The gene calls are TRBV27 and TRBJ2-4, with D unclear. The CDR3 is 15 residues long. Germline V gene sequence: CDR1 MNHEY, CDR2 SMNVEV (reference sequence). V shed 8 bases and J shed 0 bases, with 14 bases lying between them. The CDR3 loop is CASRLGDSAKNIQYF. The CDR3 bases are TGTGCCAGCCGATTGGGTGATTCAGCCAAAAACATTCAGTACTTC.

The V call is TRBV18, the J call TRBJ1-5; D perhaps matches TRBD1 (6 bases). The CDR3 loop spans 15 amino acids. V gave up 3 bases and J gave up 4 bases, with 13 bases separating them. CDR1 is KGHSH, CDR2 LQKENI, per germline. The DNA of the CDR3 is TGTGCCAGCTCACCTCAGGGGAATAGGAATCAGCCCCAGCATTTT. Protein sequence: CASSPQGNRNQPQHF. Filled out from reference TRBV18 and TRBJ1-5, the complete variable domain reads NAGVMQNPRHLVRRRGQEARLRCSPMKGHSHVYWYRQLPEEGLKFMVYLQKENIIDESGMPKERFSAEFPKEGPSILRIQQVVRGDSAAYFCASSPQGNRNQPQHFGDGTRLSIL.

The rearrangement links TRBV28 to TRBJ2-7; 12 nucleotides agree with TRBD2. The CDR3 totals 15 residues. CDR1 and CDR2 from the germline V gene are MDHEN and SYDVKM. V shed 8 bases and J 4 bases; nucleotides not matched to a gene: 9. CDR3 region: CASFGGGLAGYEQYF. The CDR3 DNA reads TGTGCCAGCTTCGGGGGGGGACTAGCGGGTTACGAGCAGTACTTC.

V is TRBV19 and J is TRBJ2-2, with 11 bases identical to TRBD2. The CDR3 spans 18 residues. Germline values: CDR1 LNHDA, CDR2 SQIVND (reference sequence). With 8 bases clipped from V and 1 base from J, the junction kept 12 bases outside the gene matches. The CDR3 nucleotides are TGTGCCAGTGTTTCGGATCCTAGCGGGAGGAAGAACACCGGGGAGCTGTTTTTT. It is translated as CASVSDPSGRKNTGELFF.

There are many counts of this clone. This chain uses TRBV6-5 with TRBJ1-3; D is possibly TRBD1 (6 bases). This CDR3 is 14 amino acids long. Trimming took 5 bases from V and 3 from J, leaving 11 bases between them. Germline V gives CDR1 MNHEY, CDR2 SVGAGI. CDR3 loop: CASSPTGHGNTIYF. As DNA, the CDR3 is TGTGCCAGCAGTCCCACAGGGCATGGAAACACCATATATTTT.